This TCR beta chain was recovered during a study of regulatory T cells in long-lasting Graves disease. This CDR3 has 16 residues. The V gene's germline CDR1 is MNHNS and CDR2 SASEGT. With 6 bases removed from V and 0 bases from J, the gap between germline ends came to 17 bases. Regarding time point: newly diagnosed GD, antithyroid drugs for less than 3 months. RNA from PBMCs was the source of the TCR library. TCR beta libraries were built with iRepertoire HTBI primers and Arm-PCR of CDR3 regions. One entry per CDR3 protein, called by TCRdb with MiXCR from the multiplex PCR reads. The sample consists of about 420,000 distinct CDR3 sequences, approximately 16% of them appearing once. Another study also made use of these data, one on T cells in Graves' hyperthyroidism and ophthalmopathy. That paper adds: First-round RT-PCR of the TCR CDR3 relied on the HTBI primer set.

This clonotype was sampled from a woman aged 18 to 35 with Graves disease. The sample here was peripheral blood mononuclear cells (PBMCs), taken at new diagnosis, from a patient treated with antithyroid drugs. This chain joins TRBV6-1 and TRBJ1-1; D unresolved. CDR3 nucleotides: TGTGCCAGCAGAGACTCCGCGCTCTGGATGAACACTGAAGCTTTCTTT. Encoded protein: CASRDSALWMNTEAFF.